This T cell receptor beta chain originates from a study of patients and donors after allogeneic stem cell transplantation. In this sample, this clonotype is medium-sized (0.01 to 0.1%). Trimming pared 0 bases from V and 1 base from J, leaving 7 bases between. This CDR3 has 14 residues. CDR1 and CDR2 (germline): SGHDT, YYEEEE. TCRdb re-called the RT-PCR reads through MiXCR, storing one row per CDR3 protein. The sample yields about 15,000 distinct CDR3 sequences, under 30% seen once. The clonotype comes from a human donor who was either an allogeneic HSCT recipient or a stem cell or donor lymphocyte infusion donor (not recorded which). It is not recorded whose cells these are; they may come from a transplant donor. Sequenced input: blood, either unsorted or a sorted T cell fraction (not recorded which). The chain carries TRBV5-6 and TRBJ1-1; D is undetermined. Here the CDR3 reads CASSLAGRNTEAFF. The CDR3 nucleotides are TGTGCCAGCAGCTTGGCGGGTAGGAACACTGAAGCTTTCTTT.